The TCR beta chain under discussion was sequenced for a study of cytomegalovirus exposure and HLA in healthy donors. The PCR used 60 Vbeta and 13 Jbeta primers. Method: immunoSEQ multiplex PCR; TCRdb's copy keeps in-frame clones and lacks some. The profile covers over 200,000 clones, with over 65% appearing a single time and 2.5% to 3% taken by the ten largest. Study-wide points: A later analysis showed TCR association rates differing by HLA locus, peaking at DRB1 and lowest at HLA-C. Productive status was seen about 87% or about 30% of the time for most TCR beta V segments in an earlier analysis. A link between a missense DCLRE1C variant and TCR beta V- and J-gene trimming emerged from a later analysis.

The CDR3 consists of 16 residues. With respect to this clone: Its antigen remains unknown.

The sequence was collected from a woman aged 55-70 years in good health and CMV-seropositive. This sequence joins TRBV21-1 and TRBJ1-1; TRBD1 reflects the table's D call only, with no check against the DNA. TRBV21-1 is classified as a pseudogene. The sequenced sample was PBMCs. The DNA for the CDR3 is TGTGCCAGCAGCAAAGCGGGGACAGAGCGGAACACTGAAGCTTTCTTT. The encoded protein is CASSKAGTERNTEAFF.